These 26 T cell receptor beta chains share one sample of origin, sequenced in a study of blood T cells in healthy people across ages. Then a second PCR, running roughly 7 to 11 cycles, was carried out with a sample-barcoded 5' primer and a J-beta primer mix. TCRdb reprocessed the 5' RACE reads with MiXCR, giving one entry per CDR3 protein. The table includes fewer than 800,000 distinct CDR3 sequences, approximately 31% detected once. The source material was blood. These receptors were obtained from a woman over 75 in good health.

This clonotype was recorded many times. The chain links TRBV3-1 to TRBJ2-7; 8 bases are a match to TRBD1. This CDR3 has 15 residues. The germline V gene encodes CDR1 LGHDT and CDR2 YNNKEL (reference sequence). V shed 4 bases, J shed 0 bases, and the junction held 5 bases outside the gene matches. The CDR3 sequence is CASSLGQGFSYEQYF. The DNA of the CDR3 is TGTGCCAGCAGCCTTGGACAGGGCTTCTCCTACGAGCAGTACTTC.

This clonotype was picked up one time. The CDR3 DNA follows: TGTGCCACCAGCAGAGAGTTGGGCTCCTACAATGAGCAGTTCTTC. Its protein is CATSRELGSYNEQFF. The V and J genes are TRBV15 and TRBJ2-1; D gene ambiguous. Looked up from germline, CDR1 is LNHNV and CDR2 is YYDKDF (reference sequence). The ends were cut back, 0 bases at V and 0 bases at J, with 6 bases in the middle. The CDR3 has 15 amino acids. Complete variable domain (other parts from reference TRBV15 and TRBJ2-1): DAMVIQNPRYQVTQFGKPVTLSCSQTLNHNVMYWYQQKSSQAPKLLFHYYDKDFNNEADTPDNFQSRRPNTSFCFLDIRSPGLGDTAMYLCATSRELGSYNEQFFGPGTRLTVL.

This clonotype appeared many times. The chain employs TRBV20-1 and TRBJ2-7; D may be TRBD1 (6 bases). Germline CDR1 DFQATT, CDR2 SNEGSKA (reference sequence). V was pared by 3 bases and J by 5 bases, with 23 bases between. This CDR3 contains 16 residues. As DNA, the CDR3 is TGCAGTGCTAGTCTCAGGGACCCAGGGGTAGAGAACGAGCAGTACTTC. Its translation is CSASLRDPGVENEQYF.

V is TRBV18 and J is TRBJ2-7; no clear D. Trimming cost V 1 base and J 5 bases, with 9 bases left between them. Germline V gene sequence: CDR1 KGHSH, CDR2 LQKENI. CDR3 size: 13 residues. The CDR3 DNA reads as TGTGCCAGCTCACCACGGACCCAGGACGAGCAGTACTTC. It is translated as CASSPRTQDEQYF.

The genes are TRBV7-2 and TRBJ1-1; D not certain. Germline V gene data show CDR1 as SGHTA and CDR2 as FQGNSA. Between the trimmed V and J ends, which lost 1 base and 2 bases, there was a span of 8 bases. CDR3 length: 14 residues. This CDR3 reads CASSLVQSNTEAFF. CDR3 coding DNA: TGTGCCAGCAGCTTAGTACAGTCTAACACTGAAGCTTTCTTT. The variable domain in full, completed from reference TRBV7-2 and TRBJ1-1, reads GAGVSQSPSNKVTEKGKDVELRCDPISGHTALYWYRQSLGQGLEFLIYFQGNSAPDKSGLPSDRFSAERTGGSVSTLTIQRTQQEDSAVYLCASSLVQSNTEAFFGQGTRLTVV.

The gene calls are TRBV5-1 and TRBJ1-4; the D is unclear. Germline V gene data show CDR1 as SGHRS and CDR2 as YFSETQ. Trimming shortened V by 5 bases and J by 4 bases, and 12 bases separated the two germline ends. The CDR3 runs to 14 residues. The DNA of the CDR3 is TGCGCCAGCAGAGGTTCAGGCGGTAATGAAAAACTGTTTTTT. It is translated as CASRGSGGNEKLFF.

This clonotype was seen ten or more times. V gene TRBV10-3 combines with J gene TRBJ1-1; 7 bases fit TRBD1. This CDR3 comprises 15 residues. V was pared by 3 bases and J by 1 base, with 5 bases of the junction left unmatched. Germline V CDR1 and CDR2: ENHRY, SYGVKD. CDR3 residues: CAISDPGTANTEAFF. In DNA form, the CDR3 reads TGTGCCATCAGTGACCCCGGGACAGCGAACACTGAAGCTTTCTTT.

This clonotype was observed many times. This CDR3 reads CASSQGTSPIANYGYTF. The CDR3 coding sequence is TGTGCCAGCAGTCAAGGGACCAGCCCCATAGCTAACTATGGCTACACCTTC. The rearrangement joins TRBV12-3 or TRBV12-4 to TRBJ1-2; D may be TRBD1 (5 bases). The CDR3 runs to 17 residues. Trimming removed 5 bases from V and 0 bases from J, with 19 bases in between.

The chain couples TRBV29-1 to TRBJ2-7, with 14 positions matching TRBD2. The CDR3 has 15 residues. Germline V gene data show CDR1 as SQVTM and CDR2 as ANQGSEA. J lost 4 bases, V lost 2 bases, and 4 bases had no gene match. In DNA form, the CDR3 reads TGCAGCGTTGAAACGGGACTAGCGGGAGTGTACGAGCAGTACTTC. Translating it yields CSVETGLAGVYEQYF.

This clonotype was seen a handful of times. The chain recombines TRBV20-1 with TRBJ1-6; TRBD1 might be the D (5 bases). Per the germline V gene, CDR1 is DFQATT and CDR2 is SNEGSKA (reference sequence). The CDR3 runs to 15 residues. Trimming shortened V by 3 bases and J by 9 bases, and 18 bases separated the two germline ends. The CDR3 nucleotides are TGCAGTGCTAGGAAGCGCGGGGGTGCTGTTTCACCCCTCCACTTT. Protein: CSARKRGGAVSPLHF.

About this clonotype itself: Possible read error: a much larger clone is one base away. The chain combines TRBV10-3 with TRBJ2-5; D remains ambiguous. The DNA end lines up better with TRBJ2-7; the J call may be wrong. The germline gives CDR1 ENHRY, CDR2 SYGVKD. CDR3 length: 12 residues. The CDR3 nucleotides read TGTGCCATCAGTCAAATTCGGTACGAGCAGTACTTC. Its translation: CAISQIRYEQYF.

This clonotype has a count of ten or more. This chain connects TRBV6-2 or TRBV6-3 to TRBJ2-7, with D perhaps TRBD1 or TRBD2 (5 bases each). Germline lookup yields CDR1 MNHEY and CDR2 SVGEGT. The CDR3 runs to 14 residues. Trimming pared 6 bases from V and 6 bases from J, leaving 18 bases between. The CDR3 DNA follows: TGTGCCAGCAGGAACGTTGGGACGGCTATCGAGCAGTACTTC. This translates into CASRNVGTAIEQYF.

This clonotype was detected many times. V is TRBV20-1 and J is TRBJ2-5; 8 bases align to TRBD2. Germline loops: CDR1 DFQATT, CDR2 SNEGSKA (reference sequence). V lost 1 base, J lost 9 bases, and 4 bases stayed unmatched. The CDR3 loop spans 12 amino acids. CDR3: CSARVSGKAQYF. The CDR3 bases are TGCAGTGCTAGAGTTAGCGGGAAGGCCCAGTACTTC.

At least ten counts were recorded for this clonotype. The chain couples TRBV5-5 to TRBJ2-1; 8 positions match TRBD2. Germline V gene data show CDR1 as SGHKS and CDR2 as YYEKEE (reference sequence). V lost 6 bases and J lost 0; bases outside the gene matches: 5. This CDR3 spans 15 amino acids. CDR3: CASTPLAGSYNEQFF. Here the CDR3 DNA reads TGTGCCAGCACCCCCCTAGCGGGCTCCTACAATGAGCAGTTCTTC.

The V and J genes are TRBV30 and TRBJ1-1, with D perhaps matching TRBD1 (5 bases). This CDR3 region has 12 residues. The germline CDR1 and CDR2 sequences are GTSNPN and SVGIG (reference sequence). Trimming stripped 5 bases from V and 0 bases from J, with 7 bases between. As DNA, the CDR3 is TGTGCCTGGTTGGGACTGAACACTGAAGCTTTCTTT. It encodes CAWLGLNTEAFF. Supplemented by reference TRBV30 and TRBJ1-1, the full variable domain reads SQTIHQWPATLVQPVGSPLSLECTVEGTSNPNLYWYRQAAGRGLQLLFYSVGIGQISSEVPQNLSASRPQDRQFILSSKKLLLSDSGFYLCAWLGLNTEAFFGQGTRLTVV.

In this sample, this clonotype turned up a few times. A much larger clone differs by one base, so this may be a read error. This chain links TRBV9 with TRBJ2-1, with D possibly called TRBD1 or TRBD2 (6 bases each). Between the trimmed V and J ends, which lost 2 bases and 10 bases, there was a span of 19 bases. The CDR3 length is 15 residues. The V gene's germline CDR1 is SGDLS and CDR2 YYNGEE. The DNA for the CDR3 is TGTGCCAGCAGCGTGGGGAAGGCCTCCGGGGGCGAGCAGTTCTTC. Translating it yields CASSVGKASGGEQFF.

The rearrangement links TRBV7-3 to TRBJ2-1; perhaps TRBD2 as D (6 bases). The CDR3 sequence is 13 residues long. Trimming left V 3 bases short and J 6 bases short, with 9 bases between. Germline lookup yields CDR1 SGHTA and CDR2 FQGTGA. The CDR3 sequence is CASSFRDSNEQFF. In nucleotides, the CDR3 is TGTGCCAGCAGCTTCCGGGACTCCAATGAGCAGTTCTTC. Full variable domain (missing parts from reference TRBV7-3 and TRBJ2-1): GAGVSQTPSNKVTEKGKYVELRCDPISGHTALYWYRQSLGQGPEFLIYFQGTGAADDSGLPNDRFFAVRPEGSVSTLKIQRTERGDSAVYLCASSFRDSNEQFFGPGTRLTVL.

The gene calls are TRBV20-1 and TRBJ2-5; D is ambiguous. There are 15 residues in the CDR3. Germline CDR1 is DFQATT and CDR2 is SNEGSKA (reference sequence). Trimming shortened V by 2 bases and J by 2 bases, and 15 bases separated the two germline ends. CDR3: CSARTNLRRQETQYF. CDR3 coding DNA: TGCAGTGCTAGAACCAACCTTAGGCGTCAAGAGACCCAGTACTTC.

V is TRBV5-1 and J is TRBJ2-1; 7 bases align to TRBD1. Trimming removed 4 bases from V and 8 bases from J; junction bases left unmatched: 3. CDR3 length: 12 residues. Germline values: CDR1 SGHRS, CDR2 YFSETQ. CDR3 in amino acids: CASSRGGHEQFF. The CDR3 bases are TGCGCCAGCAGCCGAGGGGGCCATGAGCAGTTCTTC.

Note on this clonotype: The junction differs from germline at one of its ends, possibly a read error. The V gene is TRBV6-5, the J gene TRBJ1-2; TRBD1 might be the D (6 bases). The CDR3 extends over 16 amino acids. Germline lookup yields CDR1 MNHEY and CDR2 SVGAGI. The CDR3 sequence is CASGYARGGSKDGYTF. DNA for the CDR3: TGTGCCAGCGGTTACGCTCGGGGGGGCTCTAAGGATGGCTACACCTTC.

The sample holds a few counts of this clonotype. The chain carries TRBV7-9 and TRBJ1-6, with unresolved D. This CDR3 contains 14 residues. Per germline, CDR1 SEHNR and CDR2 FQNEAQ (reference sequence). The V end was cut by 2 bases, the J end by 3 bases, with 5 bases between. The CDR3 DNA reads TGTGCCAGCAGCTTACCCCTCTATAATTCACCCCTCCACTTT. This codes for CASSLPLYNSPLHF.

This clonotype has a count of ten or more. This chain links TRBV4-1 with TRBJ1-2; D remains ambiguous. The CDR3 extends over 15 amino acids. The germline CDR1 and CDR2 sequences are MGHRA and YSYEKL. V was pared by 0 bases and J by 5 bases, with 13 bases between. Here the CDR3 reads CASSQDMRVIYGYTF. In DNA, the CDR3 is TGCGCCAGCAGCCAAGATATGAGGGTGATTTATGGCTACACCTTC.

The CDR3 nucleotides read TGCAGTGCTAGGTGCGGGACGGGGCAGGAGACCCAGTACTTC. Amino acid sequence: CSARCGTGQETQYF. The chain employs TRBV20-1 and TRBJ2-5, with D perhaps matching TRBD2 (6 bases). Germline assignment: CDR1 DFQATT and CDR2 SNEGSKA (reference sequence). The CDR3 is 14 residues long. Trimming stripped 3 bases from V and 5 bases from J, with 16 bases between.

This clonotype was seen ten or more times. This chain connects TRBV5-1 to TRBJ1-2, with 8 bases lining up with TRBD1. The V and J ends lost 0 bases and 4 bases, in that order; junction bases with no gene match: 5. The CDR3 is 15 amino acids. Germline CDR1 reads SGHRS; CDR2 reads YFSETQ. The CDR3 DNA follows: TGCGCCAGCAGCTTGGACAGGGGGTTCGGCTATGGCTACACCTTC. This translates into CASSLDRGFGYGYTF.

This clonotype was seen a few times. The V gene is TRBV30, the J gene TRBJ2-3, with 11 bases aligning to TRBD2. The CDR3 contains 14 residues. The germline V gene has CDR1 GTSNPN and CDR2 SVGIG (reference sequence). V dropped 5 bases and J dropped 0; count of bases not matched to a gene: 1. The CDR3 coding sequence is TGTGCCTGGGGGACTAGCGGAAGCACAGATACGCAGTATTTT. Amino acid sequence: CAWGTSGSTDTQYF. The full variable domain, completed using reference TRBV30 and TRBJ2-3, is SQTIHQWPATLVQPVGSPLSLECTVEGTSNPNLYWYRQAAGRGLQLLFYSVGIGQISSEVPQNLSASRPQDRQFILSSKKLLLSDSGFYLCAWGTSGSTDTQYFGPGTRLTVL.

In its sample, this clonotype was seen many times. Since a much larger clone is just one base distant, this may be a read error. The CDR3 protein is CASSVGTGGSGANVRTF. Here the CDR3 DNA reads TGTGCCAGCAGCGTCGGGACAGGGGGCTCTGGGGCCAACGTCCGGACTTTC. V and J are TRBV9 and TRBJ2-6, with 12 nucleotides matching TRBD1. This CDR3 comprises 17 residues. Germline lookup yields CDR1 SGDLS and CDR2 YYNGEE.